The 2 T cell receptor beta chains listed next were all sequenced from one sample in a study of T cell repertoires in cytomegalovirus infection. TCRdb recomputed calls from the reads with MiXCR, one row per CDR3 protein. The sample has approximately 500,000 distinct CDR3 sequences, about 11% seen once. Sequencing used PBMCs. The receptor source for this set is a human donor in good health (CMV status not recorded). Some clones in this sample may be carry-over from other donors' samples.

V gene TRBV5-1 combines with J gene TRBJ2-1, with D unresolved. The CDR3 runs to 14 residues. V was trimmed by 4 bases and J by 5 bases, leaving 13 bases between them. Germline V CDR1 and CDR2: SGHRS, YFSETQ. The CDR3 sequence: CASSPRWGNNEQFF. The CDR3 coding sequence is TGCGCCAGCAGCCCGAGGTGGGGTAACAATGAGCAGTTCTTC. The full variable domain, with the rest looked up from reference TRBV5-1 and TRBJ2-1, is KAGVTQTPRYLIKTRGQQVTLSCSPISGHRSVSWYQQTPGQGLQFLFEYFSETQRNKGNFPGRFSGRQFSNSRSEMNVSTLELGDSALYLCASSPRWGNNEQFFGPGTRLTVL.

The sample holds many counts of this clonotype. The chain has TRBV19 and TRBJ1-6, with a possible D match to TRBD1 (5 bases). Trimming stripped 6 bases from V and 8 bases from J, with 14 bases between. The CDR3 totals 14 residues. CDR1 is LNHDA and CDR2 is SQIVND in the germline V gene (reference sequence). CDR3 residues: CASSPSGEDSPLHF. The CDR3 DNA reads as TGTGCCAGTAGCCCCTCGGGGGAGGATTCACCCCTCCACTTT.